The 24 T cell receptor beta chains given below trace back to one sample, sequenced in a study of T cells in Graves' hyperthyroidism and ophthalmopathy. RNA transcripts were the template for amplifying TCR beta CDR3 regions. First-round RT-PCR with HTBI primers amplified the TCR CDR3 region. From the multiplex PCR reads, TCRdb called clonotypes with MiXCR, one entry per CDR3 protein. The data contain a few hundred thousand distinct CDR3 sequences, 15% to 19% of them singletons. The source material was blood. These TCRs come from a woman younger than 45 with Graves' hyperthyroidism.

This clonotype was recorded many times. The V gene is TRBV2, the J gene TRBJ1-2; D might be TRBD1 (5 bases). The CDR3 runs to 13 residues. V lost 7 bases to trimming and J lost 8 bases, with 17 bases between them. The germline CDR1 and CDR2 sequences are SNHLY and FYNNEI. The CDR3: CASILTALQGYTF. Written as DNA, the CDR3 is TGTGCCAGCATCCTGACAGCATTGCAGGGCTACACCTTC. Full variable domain (outside the CDR3, taken from reference TRBV2 and TRBJ1-2): EPEVTQTPSHQVTQMGQEVILRCVPISNHLYFYWYRQILGQKVEFLVSFYNNEISEKSEIFDDQFSVERPDGSNFTLKIRSTKLEDSAMYFCASILTALQGYTFGSGTRLTVV.

The sample holds a few counts of this clonotype. V gene TRBV29-1 combines with J gene TRBJ2-4; D tentatively fits TRBD1 or TRBD2 (6 bases each). Germline CDR1 is SQVTM and CDR2 is ANQGSEA. The CDR3 is 13 amino acids. V lost 5 bases and J lost 5, with 13 bases in between. The CDR3 is CSVREGGENIQYF. CDR3 DNA: TGCAGCGTTCGCGAGGGGGGCGAAAACATTCAGTACTTC.

The V and J genes are TRBV7-9 and TRBJ2-1; no clear D. The V gene's germline CDR1 is SEHNR and CDR2 FQNEAQ (reference sequence). The V and J ends lost 0 bases and 0 bases respectively, with 9 bases between them. The CDR3 is made up of 16 amino acids. CDR3 region: CASSLATPFSYNEQFF. CDR3 in DNA: TGTGCCAGCAGCTTAGCGACACCGTTCTCCTACAATGAGCAGTTCTTC.

This clonotype was counted at least ten times. V and J are TRBV3-1 and TRBJ2-2, with 10 nucleotides matching TRBD2. V shed 5 bases and J 6 bases; nucleotides not matched to a gene: 12. Germline-derived CDR1 and CDR2 are LGHDT and YNNKEL (reference sequence). The CDR3 runs 17 residues. The CDR3 protein is CASSSSSGSWGAGELFF. CDR3 DNA: TGTGCCAGCAGCAGTTCTAGCGGGAGTTGGGGCGCCGGGGAGCTGTTTTTT.

This clonotype was observed at least ten times. This sequence joins TRBV20-1 and TRBJ2-5; perhaps TRBD2 as D (6 bases). CDR3 length equals 12 residues. Trimming pared 4 bases from V and 2 bases from J, leaving 8 bases between. Germline-derived CDR1 and CDR2 are DFQATT and SNEGSKA (reference sequence). The CDR3 region is CSATRDQETQYF. Written as DNA, the CDR3 is TGCAGTGCTACGCGGGATCAAGAGACCCAGTACTTC.

There are many counts of this clonotype. The CDR3 DNA reads as TGTGCCAGCTCACCGAAGCCGTCGCCTTTAGAGACCCAGTACTTC. This codes for CASSPKPSPLETQYF. V gene TRBV18 combines with J gene TRBJ2-5; D unresolved. The V end was cut by 3 bases, the J end by 4 bases, with 15 bases between. CDR1 is KGHSH and CDR2 is LQKENI in the germline V gene. The CDR3 is 15 amino acids.

This clonotype was picked up many times. V usage is TRBV28 and J usage is TRBJ2-7; no firm D call. The germline V and J ends were trimmed by 8 bases and 5 bases, with 16 bases remaining between them. The CDR3 is made up of 13 amino acids. Germline V gene data show CDR1 as MDHEN and CDR2 as SYDVKM. The CDR3 nucleotides read TGTGCCAGCTTTGATTTCAAGGTCCACGAGCAGTACTTC. It yields the protein CASFDFKVHEQYF.

This clonotype occurred many times. The chain couples TRBV20-1 to TRBJ2-7, with 8 nucleotides matching TRBD1. The CDR3 runs to 15 residues. V gave up 6 bases and J gave up 0 bases; unmatched junction bases: 10. Germline CDR1 reads DFQATT; CDR2 reads SNEGSKA (reference sequence). CDR3 residues: CSALLPGQASYEQYF. CDR3 sequence (DNA): TGCAGTGCACTACTCCCGGGACAGGCCTCCTACGAGCAGTACTTC.

This clonotype was counted many times. J is TRBJ2-1 and V is TRBV7-3; 7 positions match TRBD2. The CDR3 sequence is 16 residues long. V trimming: 0 bases; J trimming: 4 bases; junction bases outside the gene matches: 6. Germline values: CDR1 SGHTA, CDR2 FQGTGA. In nucleotides, the CDR3 is TGTGCCAGCAGCTTAACGCTGGGGGAGGGATACAATGAGCAGTTCTTC. Translating it yields CASSLTLGEGYNEQFF.

This clonotype was seen many times. V gene TRBV5-1 combines with J gene TRBJ2-1; 9 bases line up with TRBD2. The germline V gene has CDR1 SGHRS and CDR2 YFSETQ. V gave up 0 bases and J gave up 3 bases; unmatched junction bases: 4. The length of the CDR3 is 16 residues. The CDR3 sequence is CASSLGLAVIYNEQFF. CDR3 bases: TGCGCCAGCAGCTTGGGACTAGCGGTAATCTACAATGAGCAGTTCTTC. Full variable domain (missing parts from reference TRBV5-1 and TRBJ2-1): KAGVTQTPRYLIKTRGQQVTLSCSPISGHRSVSWYQQTPGQGLQFLFEYFSETQRNKGNFPGRFSGRQFSNSRSEMNVSTLELGDSALYLCASSLGLAVIYNEQFFGPGTRLTVL.

This clonotype was found a few times. A much larger clonotype is one base distant, so this may be a read error. Lacking the conserved final phenylalanine or tryptophan, this CDR3 likely reflects a read error. V usage is TRBV12-3 or TRBV12-4 and J usage is TRBJ2-2; D unclear. The CDR3 extends over 15 amino acids. The ends were cut back, 4 bases at V and 1 base at J, with 10 bases in the middle. CDR3 sequence reads: CASSYNLENTGELFL. DNA for the CDR3: TGTGCCAGCAGTTACAACCTAGAGAACACCGGGGAGCTGTTTCTT.

This clonotype was seen at least ten times. The V and J genes are TRBV20-1 and TRBJ2-7, with TRBD1 matching over 7 bases. V shed 3 bases and J 0 bases; nucleotides not matched to a gene: 5. CDR3 length: 14 residues. Germline CDR1 reads DFQATT; CDR2 reads SNEGSKA (reference sequence). CDR3 loop: CSARRDSSSYEQYF. CDR3 DNA sequence: TGCAGTGCTAGGAGGGACAGCTCCTCCTACGAGCAGTACTTC.

This clonotype showed up many times. V and J are TRBV11-2 and TRBJ2-2, with D perhaps TRBD1 or TRBD2 (5 bases each). Germline V CDR1 and CDR2: SGHAT, FQNNGV. This CDR3 has 13 residues. Trimming removed 6 bases from V and 6 bases from J, with 11 bases in between. CDR3 residues: CASRRQRAGELFF. The CDR3 bases are TGTGCCAGCAGACGACAGAGGGCCGGGGAGCTGTTTTTT.

This clonotype was picked up many times. The gene calls are TRBV7-8 and TRBJ2-1; TRBD2 agrees at 8 bases. Germline V CDR1 and CDR2: SGHVS, FQNEAQ. After removal of 1 base from V and 9 bases from J, the junction contained 8 bases not matched to a gene. The CDR3 is 15 residues long. The CDR3 nucleotides read TGTGCCAGCAGCTTAGGTGTGACTAGCGTAGGTGAGCAGTTCTTC. Protein sequence: CASSLGVTSVGEQFF.

This chain uses TRBV6-2 or TRBV6-3 with TRBJ2-1; TRBD1 agrees at 10 bases. This CDR3 region has 17 residues. V lost 0 bases and J lost 7; bases outside the gene matches: 9. Germline V CDR1 and CDR2: MNHEY, SVGEGT. The CDR3 loop reads CASSYSLVGQGENEQFF. CDR3 in DNA: TGTGCCAGCAGTTACTCGCTTGTTGGACAGGGGGAGAATGAGCAGTTCTTC.

The rearrangement joins TRBV19 to TRBJ2-3; D is possibly TRBD2 (5 bases). The CDR3 extends over 15 amino acids. Looked up from germline, CDR1 is LNHDA and CDR2 is SQIVND (reference sequence). V lost 1 base, J lost 0 bases, and 8 bases lay in between. CDR3 region: CASSIAERSTDTQYF. CDR3 in DNA: TGTGCCAGTAGTATAGCAGAGCGGAGCACAGATACGCAGTATTTT.

This clonotype was observed a few times. J is TRBJ2-3 and V is TRBV7-3, with D hard to call. CDR1 and CDR2 (germline): SGHTA, FQGTGA. Trimming cost V 1 base and J 3 bases, with 11 bases left between them. This CDR3 has 15 residues. The CDR3 loop reads CASSLNGEGTDTQYF. Here the CDR3 DNA reads TGTGCCAGCAGCTTAAACGGAGAAGGTACAGATACGCAGTATTTT. The whole variable domain, filled in from reference TRBV7-3 and TRBJ2-3, reads GAGVSQTPSNKVTEKGKYVELRCDPISGHTALYWYRQSLGQGPEFLIYFQGTGAADDSGLPNDRFFAVRPEGSVSTLKIQRTERGDSAVYLCASSLNGEGTDTQYFGPGTRLTVL.

This clonotype showed up many times. This sequence joins TRBV27 and TRBJ2-7; TRBD1 might be the D (6 bases). CDR1 is MNHEY and CDR2 is SMNVEV in the germline V gene (reference sequence). The length of the CDR3 is 14 residues. V was trimmed by 6 bases and J by 1 base, leaving 13 bases between them. The CDR3 protein is CASSLGQGSYEQYF. The CDR3 DNA reads TGTGCCAGCAGCTTAGGTCAGGGGTCCTACGAGCAGTACTTC.

Comment on this clonotype: A much larger clone lies one base from this, so it may be a read error. V and J are TRBV10-3 and TRBJ2-5, with no clear D. Trimming removed 0 bases at V and 3 bases at J, with 2 bases between. The CDR3 contains 12 residues. Looked up from germline, CDR1 is ENHRY and CDR2 is SYGVKD. The CDR3 is CAISESEETQYF. In nucleotides, the CDR3 is TGTGCCATCAGTGAGTCGGAAGAGACCCAGTACTTC.

The chain recombines TRBV7-9 with TRBJ2-1; 13 bases align to TRBD2. V lost 1 base and J lost 0; bases outside the gene matches: 18. The CDR3 length is 23 residues. Germline loops: CDR1 SEHNR, CDR2 FQNEAQ (reference sequence). The CDR3 nucleotides read TGTGCCAGCAGCTTAGTGGGAGTTGTGACTAGCGGGAGGACTTTAAGCTCCTACAATGAGCAGTTCTTC. Protein product: CASSLVGVVTSGRTLSSYNEQFF.

This clonotype was seen many times. V and J are TRBV10-1 and TRBJ2-1; TRBD2 agrees at 9 bases. This CDR3 is built from 18 residues. From germline, CDR1 is WNHNN and CDR2 SYGVQD (reference sequence). Losses at the gene ends were 0 bases for V and 0 bases for J; bases not matched to a gene: 6. The CDR3 DNA is TGCGCCAGCAGTGAGTCTCCTAGCGGGATCAGCTCCTACAATGAGCAGTTCTTC. It yields the protein CASSESPSGISSYNEQFF.

This clonotype was seen a few times. The V call is TRBV7-2, the J call TRBJ1-4, with D perhaps matching TRBD1 (5 bases). Per the germline V gene, CDR1 is SGHTA and CDR2 is FQGNSA. Trimming left V 2 bases short and J 0 bases short, with 13 bases between. This CDR3 is 17 amino acids long. CDR3 DNA: TGTGCCAGCAGCTTATTTGGGGGAACTGCAACTAATGAAAAACTGTTTTTT. This translates into CASSLFGGTATNEKLFF.

Concerning this clonotype: This may arise from a read error, as a much more abundant clone is one base away. The chain employs TRBV30 and TRBJ2-3; D is uncertain. CDR1 is GTSNPN and CDR2 is SVGIG in the germline V gene (reference sequence). The ends were cut back, 3 bases at V and 2 bases at J, with 15 bases in the middle. The length of the CDR3 is 15 residues. The CDR3 sequence is CAWRTSQGNTDTQYF. The CDR3, as DNA: TGTGCCTGGAGAACTTCGCAAGGGAACACAGATACGCAGTATTTT.

The chain combines TRBV3-1 with TRBJ2-6; D is unclear. The CDR3 covers 14 residues. V lost 0 bases and J 4 bases, leaving 4 bases between the germline ends. CDR1 is LGHDT and CDR2 is YNNKEL in the germline V gene (reference sequence). This CDR3 is CASSQDGGANVLTF. For the CDR3, the DNA is TGTGCCAGCAGCCAAGATGGAGGGGCCAACGTCCTGACTTTC.